The T cell receptor beta chain under discussion was sequenced for a study of cytomegalovirus exposure and HLA in healthy donors. Both 60 Vbeta primers and 13 Jbeta primers went into the PCR. This table comes from immunoSEQ multiplex PCR, and its TCRdb copy is limited to in-frame clones, with some not included. The sample shows under 200,000 clones, around 73% of them seen only once. With regard to this clone: Its target is unknown.

General study results and limits: Further analysis was carried out later, and it showed several of the most significant clusters appearing linked to common viral pathogens.

Germline CDR1 is LGHNA and CDR2 is YSLEER. V lost 0 bases to trimming and J lost 0 bases; unmatched junction nucleotides: 13. This CDR3 contains 22 residues. The chain uses TRBV4-3 and TRBJ2-1, with 14 bases aligning to TRBD2. Sequencing was done on a sample of PBMCs. This TCR came from a man aged 55 to 70 in good health and CMV-seronegative. The CDR3 is CASSQDGGLAGVLPSSYNEQFF. CDR3 DNA sequence: TGCGCCAGCAGCCAAGATGGGGGACTAGCGGGAGTACTACCCTCCTCCTACAATGAGCAGTTCTTC.